This T cell receptor beta chain is drawn from a study of blood T cell repertoires in COVID-19. Study context: Italy, Spain and the United States were the sources of the convalescent and acute COVID-19 samples. The analysed material was cDNA or gDNA that came from T cells, B-cell-depleted T cells, or PBMCs.

Per the authors' pipeline: By means of reference gene primer amplification, nucleated cell counts were estimated. Clones were sequenced by immunoSEQ multiplex PCR, and TCRdb holds only the in-frame ones, with some missing. For V, J and clone size, that table is used; D and trimming come from the DNA. The sample includes roughly 120,000 clones, 82% of them seen just once. CDR1 is SGHRS, CDR2 YFSETQ, per germline. V was clipped by 6 bases and J by 6 bases; unmatched bases: 10. The CDR3 contains 14 residues. The TCR originated in a man aged 65 to 85 with acute or convalescent COVID-19. V is TRBV5-1 and J is TRBJ2-7; 9 bases are shared with TRBD1. Input material: peripheral blood. This CDR3 is CASNQGQGWGEQYF. The CDR3 DNA follows: TGCGCCAGCAATCAGGGACAGGGATGGGGCGAGCAGTACTTC.